Below are 28 T cell receptor beta chains sequenced from a single sample in a study of OX40 agonist ivuxolimab in advanced cancers. The method was immunoSEQ multiplex PCR; TCRdb's version includes in-frame clones alone and lacks a portion of them. Of some 150,000 clones listed, about nine tenths were seen once; the top ten hold approximately 1%. The sequenced sample was CD4+ or CD8+ T cells sorted from blood, obtained in a trial of the OX40 agonist ivuxolimab. The receptors stem from an adult with an advanced solid tumor such as melanoma, head and neck, liver or kidney cancer.

The chain couples TRBV7-2 to TRBJ2-7, with no clear D. The CDR3 length is 15 residues. The germline V and J ends were trimmed by 5 bases and 2 bases, with 16 bases remaining between them. Germline CDR1 reads SGHTA; CDR2 reads FQGNSA. In DNA form, the CDR3 reads TGTGCCAGCAGCGTAGGCCCCTCCCTTACCTACGAGCAGTACTTC. This translates into CASSVGPSLTYEQYF.

The genes are TRBV6-1 and TRBJ2-2; D not resolved. From germline, CDR1 is MNHNS and CDR2 SASEGT. V was clipped by 11 bases and J by 1 base, with 17 bases between them. The CDR3 is 15 residues long. The chain's CDR3 is CAATIVGLNTGELFF. CDR3 DNA: TGTGCCGCAACGATAGTAGGGTTGAACACCGGGGAGCTGTTTTTT.

This chain connects TRBV19 to TRBJ2-3; perhaps TRBD2 as D (6 bases). The length of the CDR3 is 15 residues. Germline V CDR1 and CDR2: LNHDA, SQIVND (reference sequence). Trimming took off 3 bases at V and 3 bases at J, with 13 bases between the two ends. CDR3: CASSMTVGSTDTQYF. CDR3 DNA: TGTGCCAGTAGTATGACCGTCGGGAGTACAGATACGCAGTATTTT.

V and J are TRBV29-1 and TRBJ1-5; 7 positions agree with TRBD1. CDR1 is SQVTM and CDR2 is ANQGSEA in the germline V gene. The CDR3 is 13 amino acids. V was clipped by 4 bases and J by 5 bases; unmatched bases: 5. The CDR3 coding sequence is TGCAGCGTTGGCCAGGGGGGCGATCAGCCCCAGCATTTT. Amino acid sequence: CSVGQGGDQPQHF.

This rearrangement joins TRBV5-4 to TRBJ2-1; D gene uncertain. Trimming removed 0 bases from V and 4 bases from J, with 11 bases in between. The germline gives CDR1 SGHNT, CDR2 YYREEE (reference sequence). The CDR3 has 15 amino acids. The CDR3, as DNA: TGTGCCAGCAGCTTGGTACGCACCCAATACAATGAGCAGTTCTTC. Its translation is CASSLVRTQYNEQFF.

V is TRBV28 and J is TRBJ1-2; D may be TRBD1 (6 bases). The germline V gene encodes CDR1 MDHEN and CDR2 SYDVKM. CDR3 length equals 12 residues. The V end lost 6 bases, the J end lost 4 bases, and 9 bases lay between the germline ends. CDR3 loop: CASSRGGYGYTF. CDR3 DNA sequence: TGTGCCAGCAGCAGGGGTGGCTATGGCTACACCTTC.

This clone was observed once. The V and J genes are TRBV9 and TRBJ2-1; 11 nucleotides line up with TRBD2. Germline values: CDR1 SGDLS, CDR2 YYNGEE. The ends lost 3 bases at V and 5 bases at J; junction bases unmatched: 7. CDR3 length equals 16 residues. This CDR3 is CASSEPGTSGNNEQFF. The CDR3 DNA reads as TGTGCCAGCAGCGAGCCTGGGACTAGCGGAAACAATGAGCAGTTCTTC.

This chain uses TRBV18 with TRBJ2-1; a possible D gene is TRBD2 (6 bases). CDR1 KGHSH and CDR2 LQKENI come from the germline V gene. With 5 bases removed from V and 8 bases from J, the gap between germline ends came to 13 bases. The CDR3 extends over 13 amino acids. CDR3 sequence reads: CASSSGSGDEQFF. DNA of the CDR3: TGTGCCAGCTCATCCGGGAGTGGGGATGAGCAGTTCTTC. The whole variable domain, remainder taken from reference TRBV18 and TRBJ2-1, is NAGVMQNPRHLVRRRGQEARLRCSPMKGHSHVYWYRQLPEEGLKFMVYLQKENIIDESGMPKERFSAEFPKEGPSILRIQQVVRGDSAAYFCASSSGSGDEQFFGPGTRLTVL.

The genes are TRBV28 and TRBJ2-7; weak D call: TRBD2 (5 bases). Germline V gives CDR1 MDHEN, CDR2 SYDVKM. CDR3 size: 15 residues. V was trimmed by 6 bases and J by 0 bases, leaving 15 bases between them. The CDR3 coding sequence is TGTGCCAGCAGCTTCTATTCCGGGGTCTCCTACGAGCAGTACTTC. Its translation is CASSFYSGVSYEQYF.

This chain links TRBV5-6 with TRBJ2-7, with D perhaps matching TRBD1 (5 bases). The CDR3 is 13 amino acids. Germline CDR1 and CDR2: SGHDT and YYEEEE. V lost 3 bases and J 2 bases, leaving 9 bases between the germline ends. As DNA, the CDR3 is TGTGCCAGCAGCTGGGGCCAAGCCTACGAGCAGTACTTC. Translating it yields CASSWGQAYEQYF.

Points on this clone: This may be a read error, as it is one base from a much larger clone. This sequence joins TRBV27 and TRBJ1-1; D gene uncertain. Germline V gives CDR1 MNHEY, CDR2 SMNVEV (reference sequence). The CDR3 has 11 amino acids. Deletions cut 6 bases from V and 1 base from J, with 3 bases between. The CDR3 coding sequence is TGTGCCAGCAGGCAGAACACTGAAGCTTTCTTT. It codes for CASRQNTEAFF.

The genes are TRBV7-9 and TRBJ2-1; 9 bases match TRBD2. J lost 2 bases, V lost 5 bases, and 10 bases had no gene match. CDR3 size: 17 residues. The germline CDR1 and CDR2 sequences are SEHNR and FQNEAQ (reference sequence). The CDR3 DNA is TGTGCCAGCAGCCAGACTAGCGGAGGGTTCACCTACAATGAGCAGTTCTTC. It specifies CASSQTSGGFTYNEQFF.

This chain links TRBV9 with TRBJ1-2, with D possibly being TRBD1 (6 bases). With 0 bases removed from V and 3 bases from J, the gap between germline ends came to 9 bases. The CDR3 is made up of 14 amino acids. Germline V gene sequence: CDR1 SGDLS, CDR2 YYNGEE. CDR3 in DNA: TGTGCCAGCAGCGTAGACCAGGGGCACTATGGCTACACCTTC. It codes for CASSVDQGHYGYTF.

The V call is TRBV5-1, the J call TRBJ2-6; D gene uncertain. This CDR3 comprises 17 residues. Germline CDR1 SGHRS, CDR2 YFSETQ. V was clipped by 2 bases and J by 4 bases, with 16 bases between them. CDR3 residues: CASSFVGMASGANVLTF. The CDR3 nucleotides read TGCGCCAGCAGCTTTGTAGGCATGGCCTCGGGGGCCAACGTCCTGACTTTC.

V usage is TRBV28 and J usage is TRBJ2-6; D remains unclear. Trimming removed 5 bases from V and 2 bases from J, with 7 bases in between. This CDR3 is 14 amino acids long. Germline CDR1 MDHEN, CDR2 SYDVKM. The chain's CDR3 is CASSPPAGANVLTF. The CDR3 DNA reads TGTGCCAGCAGTCCCCCCGCTGGGGCCAACGTCCTGACTTTC.

The chain links TRBV27 to TRBJ2-4; weak D call: TRBD1 (5 bases). The germline gives CDR1 MNHEY, CDR2 SMNVEV (reference sequence). V was cut by 11 bases and J by 8 bases, with 10 bases left in between. The CDR3 spans 10 residues. The CDR3 coding sequence is TGTGCCCACCCAGGGTACATTCAGTACTTC. It is translated as CAHPGYIQYF.

The rearrangement joins TRBV20-1 to TRBJ1-2; D not certain. Germline assignment: CDR1 DFQATT and CDR2 SNEGSKA (reference sequence). Trimming stripped 6 bases from V and 4 bases from J, with 9 bases between. CDR3 length: 11 residues. The CDR3 loop reads CSAWSGYGYTF. CDR3 in DNA: TGCAGTGCCTGGAGTGGCTATGGCTACACCTTC.

DNA for the CDR3: TGTGCCAGCAGTGACGGGAGGTATGGCTACACCTTC. This sequence encodes CASSDGRYGYTF. The V call is TRBV6-4, the J call TRBJ1-2; D unresolved. Germline V CDR1 and CDR2: MRHNA, SNTAGT. The CDR3 extends over 12 amino acids. V was trimmed by 2 bases and J by 5 bases, leaving 6 bases between them.

This rearrangement joins TRBV14 to TRBJ2-7, with 7 positions matching TRBD2. The germline V gene has CDR1 SGHDN and CDR2 FVKESK. The J segment lost 4 bases and the V segment lost 0 bases, leaving 9 bases of the junction unmatched. The CDR3 sequence is 16 residues long. CDR3 nucleotides: TGTGCCAGCAGCCAAGAAGCCGGTAGCGGGCCTTACGAGCAGTACTTC. Translating it yields CASSQEAGSGPYEQYF.

A note on this clone: The germline gene is not matched at one end of the junction; a read error may be the cause. The chain combines TRBV10-1 with TRBJ2-7; maybe TRBD1 (6 bases). This CDR3 has 13 amino acids. The germline V gene has CDR1 WNHNN and CDR2 SYGVQD (reference sequence). This CDR3 reads CASSRDTCYGQYF. The CDR3 DNA reads as TGCGCCAGCAGCCGGGACACTTGCTACGGGCAGTACTTC.

CDR3 protein: CASSEQSGGDTQYF. CDR3 in DNA: TGCGCCAGCAGCGAACAGTCTGGCGGGGATACGCAGTATTTT. The chain links TRBV5-1 to TRBJ2-3, with TRBD2 as a possible D gene (5 bases). The CDR3 sequence is 14 residues long. The germline CDR1 and CDR2 sequences are SGHRS and YFSETQ. Trimming stripped 4 bases from V and 6 bases from J, with 15 bases between.

The chain uses TRBV30 and TRBJ1-3; 7 bases fit TRBD1. The CDR3 extends over 12 amino acids. Germline CDR1 and CDR2: GTSNPN and SVGIG (reference sequence). V gave up 8 bases and J gave up 4 bases; unmatched junction bases: 5. Here the CDR3 reads CAIPGQGNTIYF. The CDR3 region has the DNA TGTGCCATTCCGGGACAGGGAAACACCATATATTTT. The full variable domain, its missing parts supplied by reference TRBV30 and TRBJ1-3, is SQTIHQWPATLVQPVGSPLSLECTVEGTSNPNLYWYRQAAGRGLQLLFYSVGIGQISSEVPQNLSASRPQDRQFILSSKKLLLSDSGFYLCAIPGQGNTIYFGEGSWLTVV.

This chain joins TRBV5-1 and TRBJ2-7; D possibly corresponds to TRBD2 (7 bases). Germline V gene sequence: CDR1 SGHRS, CDR2 YFSETQ. Trimming pared 0 bases from V and 6 bases from J, leaving 16 bases between. This CDR3 is built from 15 residues. CDR3 residues: CASSLEDRGGREQYF. The DNA of the CDR3 is TGCGCCAGCAGCTTGGAAGATAGGGGGGGGCGCGAGCAGTACTTC.

V and J are TRBV14 and TRBJ2-7, with 8 positions matching TRBD2. CDR3 length: 17 amino acids. CDR1 is SGHDN and CDR2 is FVKESK in the germline V gene. V shed 3 bases and J 10 bases; nucleotides not matched to a gene: 20. The chain's CDR3 is CASSQGSGPGGRRVQYF. Written as DNA, the CDR3 is TGTGCCAGCAGCCAGGGGAGCGGACCCGGCGGGAGGAGGGTTCAGTACTTC.

This chain uses TRBV2 with TRBJ2-1, with 8 bases aligning to TRBD2. There are 15 residues in the CDR3. CDR1 SNHLY and CDR2 FYNNEI come from the germline V gene. The J segment lost 1 base and the V segment lost 7 bases, leaving 6 bases of the junction unmatched. CDR3 nucleotides: TGTGCCAGCATCCGGGAGGGCCGATCCTACAATGAGCAGTTCTTC. Translation gives CASIREGRSYNEQFF.

This clone was observed once. This chain links TRBV10-3 with TRBJ2-1; TRBD1 agrees at 8 bases. J gave up 8 bases and V 7 bases, and 7 bases lay outside the gene matches. This CDR3 region has 13 residues. Germline-derived CDR1 and CDR2 are ENHRY and SYGVKD. As DNA, the CDR3 is TGTGCCATCACTCCGGACAGGGAGGATGAGCAGTTCTTC. Translation gives CAITPDREDEQFF.

This chain joins TRBV28 and TRBJ2-7; D perhaps matches TRBD1 (6 bases). The CDR3 runs 20 residues. V was cut by 4 bases and J by 2 bases, with 30 bases left in between. The germline V gene has CDR1 MDHEN and CDR2 SYDVKM. CDR3 amino acids: CASSSYREEVSSGITYEQYF. The DNA for the CDR3 is TGTGCCAGCAGTTCCTACAGGGAAGAGGTTTCATCGGGTATCACCTACGAGCAGTACTTC.

The V gene is TRBV18, the J gene TRBJ2-3; D perhaps matches TRBD2 (5 bases). This CDR3 is built from 13 residues. With 7 bases removed from V and 7 bases from J, the gap between germline ends came to 15 bases. Per germline, CDR1 KGHSH and CDR2 LQKENI. The CDR3 loop reads CASFSSGVNTQYF. As DNA, the CDR3 is TGTGCCAGCTTCTCCTCCGGGGTGAATACGCAGTATTTT.